These 20 T cell receptor beta chains were sequenced from one sample in a study of T cell responses to AZD1222 COVID-19 vaccine. TCRdb's table, derived via immunoSEQ multiplex PCR, lists solely in-frame clones and lacks some. The sample records 110,000 to 150,000 clones, 85% to 90% being singletons. The material sequenced was peripheral blood, taken 28 days after the second AZD1222 dose. These receptors came from an adult who received the AZD1222 COVID-19 vaccine.

The V and J genes are TRBV28 and TRBJ2-7, with TRBD1 matching over 10 bases. Germline V lookup: CDR1 MDHEN, CDR2 SYDVKM. V lost 5 bases, J lost 2 bases, and 6 bases stayed unmatched. CDR3 size: 15 residues. The CDR3 sequence: CASSKRQGAAYEQYF. The DNA for the CDR3 is TGTGCCAGCAGTAAGAGACAGGGGGCCGCCTACGAGCAGTACTTC.

DNA for the CDR3: TGTGCCAGCATAACGACAAGGAACACCGGGGAGCTGTTTTTT. It specifies CASITTRNTGELFF. The chain couples TRBV28 to TRBJ2-2; no firm D call. Germline V lookup: CDR1 MDHEN, CDR2 SYDVKM. This CDR3 is 14 amino acids long. Deletions cut 7 bases from V and 1 base from J, with 10 bases between. Together with reference TRBV28 and TRBJ2-2, the CDR3 gives the full variable domain: DVKVTQSSRYLVKRTGEKVFLECVQDMDHENMFWYRQDPGLGLRLIYFSYDVKMKEKGDIPEGYSVSREKKERFSLILESASTNQTSMYLCASITTRNTGELFFGEGSRLTVL.

The chain carries TRBV6-5 and TRBJ2-5; the D gene could be TRBD1 or TRBD2 (5 bases each). Trimming removed 7 bases from V and 2 bases from J, with 17 bases in between. The CDR3 totals 15 residues. Germline CDR1 reads MNHEY; CDR2 reads SVGAGI. CDR3 nucleotides: TGTGCCAGCACCCCGGGGCAGGCGGAACAAGAGACCCAGTACTTC. Protein: CASTPGQAEQETQYF.

The chain recombines TRBV11-3 with TRBJ2-3, with 9 bases that match TRBD1. The CDR3 is 15 residues long. V shed 3 bases and J 2 bases; nucleotides not matched to a gene: 3. Germline-derived CDR1 and CDR2 are SGHNT and YENEEA. DNA of the CDR3: TGTGCCAGCAGCTTGACAGGGGGGCTCACAGATACGCAGTATTTT. This sequence encodes CASSLTGGLTDTQYF.

The V and J genes are TRBV5-1 and TRBJ2-3; D not certain. V gave up 4 bases and J gave up 6 bases, with 9 bases separating them. CDR3 length equals 12 residues. Germline lookup yields CDR1 SGHRS and CDR2 YFSETQ. CDR3 in DNA: TGCGCCAGCAGCGGTTCGTTGGATACGCAGTATTTT. Its translation is CASSGSLDTQYF.

This rearrangement joins TRBV2 to TRBJ2-7; TRBD1 matches at 8 bases. Germline V CDR1 and CDR2: SNHLY, FYNNEI. Trimming cost V 7 bases and J 4 bases; bases outside gene matches: 6. This CDR3 has 13 amino acids. CDR3 region: CASNRDRSYEQYF. The CDR3 coding sequence is TGTGCCAGCAACCGGGACAGGTCTTACGAGCAGTACTTC.

The chain has TRBV4-1 and TRBJ2-2, with D tentatively TRBD1 or TRBD2 (7 bases each). The germline V and J ends were trimmed by 2 bases and 4 bases, with 20 bases remaining between them. Germline CDR1 MGHRA, CDR2 YSYEKL. The CDR3 spans 18 residues. The CDR3 DNA is TGCGCCAGCAGCCAAACCCCATCGTCAGGGGGGGGCACCGGGGAGCTGTTTTTT. This codes for CASSQTPSSGGGTGELFF.

This rearrangement joins TRBV28 to TRBJ1-1; D unresolved. Looked up from germline, CDR1 is MDHEN and CDR2 is SYDVKM. CDR3 length: 15 amino acids. V was shortened by 4 bases and J by 6 bases, with 18 bases between the two germline ends. The CDR3, as DNA: TGTGCCAGCAGTTCCCACCAGACGGCGGGCGCTGAAGCTTTCTTT. It yields the protein CASSSHQTAGAEAFF.

This chain links TRBV7-3 with TRBJ2-7; the match to TRBD1 covers 8 bases. The V segment lost 5 bases and the J segment 6 bases; nucleotides outside the gene matches: 6. Germline V CDR1 and CDR2: SGHTA, FQGTGA. CDR3 length: 13 amino acids. CDR3 DNA: TGTGCCAGCAGCCCGACAGGGGTGGGCGAGCAGTACTTC. Its protein is CASSPTGVGEQYF.

This clone was counted a single time. The rearrangement uses TRBV11-2 and TRBJ1-6, with 7 bases lining up with TRBD1. The length of the CDR3 is 15 residues. Germline assignment: CDR1 SGHAT and CDR2 FQNNGV. V was pared by 5 bases and J by 6 bases, with 7 bases of the junction left unmatched. CDR3 coding DNA: TGTGCCAGCAGCGGGACAGCTGCTTCTAATTCACCCCTCCACTTT. Amino acids: CASSGTAASNSPLHF.

The chain has TRBV9 and TRBJ2-5; 9 bases are shared with TRBD2. This CDR3 contains 20 residues. Unmatched junction bases numbered 24, after V lost 3 bases and J lost 6 bases. Germline V gene data show CDR1 as SGDLS and CDR2 as YYNGEE. The DNA of the CDR3 is TGTGCCAGCAGCGCCAGCCCCTATAGCGGGGGCCAGGTGGGTTGGAAGACCCAGTACTTC. Its translation is CASSASPYSGGQVGWKTQYF.

The rearrangement links TRBV10-3 to TRBJ1-1; 8 bases line up with TRBD1. The length of the CDR3 is 12 residues. The germline CDR1 and CDR2 sequences are ENHRY and SYGVKD. The V gene end was trimmed by 9 bases and the J gene end by 3 bases; junction bases not matched to a gene: 3. CDR3 loop: CAIGQGDTEAFF. The CDR3 DNA follows: TGTGCCATAGGACAGGGCGACACTGAAGCTTTCTTT.

In its sample, this clone was seen once. This chain joins TRBV5-8 and TRBJ1-4, with D possibly TRBD1 on 6 matching bases. The germline V gene encodes CDR1 SGHTS and CDR2 YDEGEE. V was trimmed by 9 bases and J by 6 bases, leaving 12 bases between them. This CDR3 comprises 12 residues. CDR3 in DNA: TGTGCCAAGAGGGGGGCCTATGAAAAACTGTTTTTT. This gives the protein CAKRGAYEKLFF.

V and J are TRBV7-2 and TRBJ2-4; D is ambiguous. V dropped 8 bases and J dropped 9 bases, with 20 bases sitting between them. The CDR3 runs 14 residues. In germline, CDR1 is SGHTA, CDR2 FQGNSA. The DNA for the CDR3 is TGTGCCAGCGGGATAGAGGATTGGGCTAGCATTCAGTACTTC. As protein: CASGIEDWASIQYF.

The chain couples TRBV7-2 to TRBJ2-1, with 11 bases aligning to TRBD2. The germline gives CDR1 SGHTA, CDR2 FQGNSA. The trim removed 0 bases at V and 4 bases at J, leaving 2 bases unmatched. The CDR3 consists of 16 residues. In DNA form, the CDR3 reads TGTGCCAGCAGCTTAGCCGGGACTAGCGGTTACAATGAGCAGTTCTTC. It yields the protein CASSLAGTSGYNEQFF.

The chain employs TRBV7-9 and TRBJ2-3, with D perhaps given as TRBD1 or TRBD2 (6 bases each). CDR3 length: 16 residues. CDR1 and CDR2 (germline): SEHNR, FQNEAQ (reference sequence). The V gene lost 5 bases and the J gene lost 7 bases, with 22 bases spanning the gap. CDR3 in DNA: TGTGCCAGCAGCCCCCCTGGGGGGCCCCCTCCACATACGCAGTATTTT. Translation: CASSPPGGPPPHTQYF.

Concerning this clone: Its ends do not fully match the called genes, so a read error is possible. The chain combines TRBV7-7 with TRBJ2-1; 8 bases are a match to TRBD2. The CDR3 covers 15 residues. In germline, CDR1 is SSHAT, CDR2 FNYEAQ (reference sequence). Written as DNA, the CDR3 is TGTGCTAGCAGCCCCGGGACTAGTAAGACATATGAGCAGTTCTTC. Amino acid sequence: CASSPGTSKTYEQFF. The entire variable domain, with the rest obtained from reference TRBV7-7 and TRBJ2-1, is as follows: GAGVSQSPRYKVTKRGQDVTLRCDPISSHATLYWYQQALGQGPEFLTYFNYEAQPDKSGLPSDRFSAERPEGSISTLTIQRTEQRDSAMYRCASSPGTSKTYEQFFGPGTRLTVL.

Only a few counts were recorded for this clone. The V call is TRBV11-2, the J call TRBJ2-7; TRBD2 agrees at 11 bases. J was trimmed by 6 bases and V by 5 bases; bases with no gene match: 9. The CDR3 sequence is 15 residues long. The germline CDR1 and CDR2 sequences are SGHAT and FQNNGV. The CDR3 nucleotides read TGTGCCAGCAGCGCCGGCCTAGCGGGAGGTGGCGAGCAGTACTTC. Protein sequence: CASSAGLAGGGEQYF.

This chain connects TRBV20-1 to TRBJ1-4, with D tentatively TRBD1 (5 bases). V was cut by 3 bases and J by 14 bases, with 10 bases left in between. The CDR3 runs to 10 residues. From germline, CDR1 is DFQATT and CDR2 SNEGSKA (reference sequence). For the CDR3, the DNA is TGCAGTGCTAGGGGGGAAAGGCTGTTTTTT. It translates to CSARGERLFF.

This clone was found a few times. The chain uses TRBV19 and TRBJ2-1; D is uncertain. V was pared by 7 bases and J by 12 bases, with 16 bases between. CDR1 LNHDA and CDR2 SQIVND come from the germline V gene (reference sequence). The CDR3 loop spans 12 amino acids. CDR3 in DNA: TGTGCCAGTAACGACCGTGCCACGCCGCAGTTCTTC. As protein: CASNDRATPQFF. Full variable domain (outside the CDR3, taken from reference TRBV19 and TRBJ2-1): DGGITQSPKYLFRKEGQNVTLSCEQNLNHDAMYWYRQDPGQGLRLIYYSQIVNDFQKGDIAEGYSVSREKKESFPLTVTSAQKNPTAFYLCASNDRATPQFFGPGTRLTVL.